Below are 14 T cell receptor beta chains sequenced from a single sample in a study of cytomegalovirus exposure and HLA in healthy donors. Both 60 Vbeta primers and 13 Jbeta primers went into the PCR. The repertoire was sequenced with immunoSEQ multiplex PCR; TCRdb's copy has only in-frame clones and lacks some. Of about 180,000 clones in the sample, 82% were seen once. Material: PBMCs. These receptors all stem from a man aged 35-49 years in good health and CMV-seronegative.

The CDR3 nucleotides read TGTGCCAGCAGCTTAGATTGGGCATTCCGCGGCTACACCTTC. Translated: CASSLDWAFRGYTF. The chain is built from TRBV11-2 and TRBJ1-2, with D unresolved. Germline V gene sequence: CDR1 SGHAT, CDR2 FQNNGV. This CDR3 spans 14 amino acids. V lost 0 bases and J lost 8, with 13 bases in between.

The chain joins TRBV6-1 to TRBJ2-7; 7 bases are shared with TRBD2. Germline V gives CDR1 MNHNS, CDR2 SASEGT. The CDR3 is 16 amino acids. Trimming took 2 bases from V and 5 from J; bases not matched to a gene: 12. The CDR3 sequence is CASSERSGGRGDEQYF. CDR3 coding DNA: TGTGCCAGCAGTGAACGGTCTGGTGGGAGGGGCGACGAGCAGTACTTC.

The V and J genes are TRBV18 and TRBJ2-3; 11 bases are a match to TRBD1. The CDR3 is made up of 15 amino acids. From germline, CDR1 is KGHSH and CDR2 LQKENI. After removal of 8 bases from V and 5 bases from J, the junction contained 9 bases not matched to a gene. The chain's CDR3 is CASRKGQGDGDTQYF. CDR3 nucleotides: TGTGCCAGCCGAAAGGGACAGGGGGATGGAGATACGCAGTATTTT.

This clone has more than one count but fewer than ten. The CDR3 DNA reads TGTGCCTGGAGGGGCCACCTCACAGATACGCAGTATTTT. The encoded protein is CAWRGHLTDTQYF. The chain recombines TRBV30 with TRBJ2-3; D call uncertain. This CDR3 contains 13 residues. CDR1 is GTSNPN and CDR2 is SVGIG in the germline V gene (reference sequence). V was cut by 3 bases and J by 2 bases, with 9 bases left in between.

The CDR3 region is CASSGRTGAAFYGYTF. Here the CDR3 DNA reads TGTGCCAGCAGCGGTCGGACAGGGGCAGCTTTCTATGGCTACACCTTC. This chain uses TRBV12-1 with TRBJ1-2; TRBD1 is taken as the D call from the table, unchecked against the DNA. TRBV12-1 is reported as a pseudogene. This CDR3 contains 16 residues.

V is TRBV7-3 and J is TRBJ2-7; 10 nucleotides agree with TRBD1. Germline CDR1 and CDR2: SGHTA and FQGTGA. V shed 6 bases, J shed 2 bases, and the junction held 7 bases outside the gene matches. The CDR3 totals 15 residues. The CDR3 here is CASRSPGQGPYEQYF. The CDR3 DNA follows: TGTGCCAGCAGATCTCCGGGACAGGGGCCCTACGAGCAGTACTTC.

This chain links TRBV9 with TRBJ2-7; 10 bases align to TRBD2. In germline, CDR1 is SGDLS, CDR2 YYNGEE. The trim removed 8 bases at V and 7 bases at J, leaving 12 bases unmatched. The CDR3 has 14 residues. CDR3 sequence: CASSGASGSAEQYF. CDR3 coding DNA: TGTGCCAGTTCAGGAGCTAGCGGGAGTGCGGAGCAGTACTTC. The whole variable domain, filled in from reference TRBV9 and TRBJ2-7, reads DSGVTQTPKHLITATGQRVTLRCSPRSGDLSVYWYQQSLDQGLQFLIQYYNGEERAKGNILERFSAQQFPDLHSELNLSSLELGDSALYFCASSGASGSAEQYFGPGTRLTVT.

This clone showed up just a few times. The genes are TRBV29-1 and TRBJ2-5, with D perhaps matching TRBD1 (6 bases). In germline, CDR1 is SQVTM, CDR2 ANQGSEA. This CDR3 has 13 residues. The V end lost 4 bases, the J end lost 5 bases, and 14 bases lay between the germline ends. The CDR3 DNA follows: TGCAGCGTTGTCTTGGGGGCAGAGGAGACCCAGTACTTC. It specifies CSVVLGAEETQYF.

The chain carries TRBV6-5 and TRBJ1-1; the match to TRBD1 covers 7 bases. Germline V gene lookup returns CDR1 MNHEY and CDR2 SVGAGI. This CDR3 has 14 amino acids. V dropped 4 bases and J dropped 3; count of bases not matched to a gene: 5. CDR3 protein: CASSFQGGDTEAFF. Here the CDR3 DNA reads TGTGCCAGCAGTTTTCAGGGGGGAGACACTGAAGCTTTCTTT.

V is TRBV4-2 and J is TRBJ1-1; TRBD1 agrees at 10 bases. The CDR3 is made up of 16 amino acids. CDR1 is LGHNA and CDR2 is YNFKEQ in the germline V gene. V was clipped by 1 base and J by 5 bases; unmatched bases: 7. The CDR3 sequence: CASSQVTGGRGTEAFF. In nucleotides, the CDR3 is TGTGCCAGCAGCCAAGTGACAGGGGGCCGGGGGACTGAAGCTTTCTTT.

The chain links TRBV6-5 to TRBJ2-2; the D gene is possibly TRBD2 (5 bases). This CDR3 spans 13 amino acids. Looked up from germline, CDR1 is MNHEY and CDR2 is SVGAGI. V was cut by 11 bases and J by 0 bases, with 10 bases left in between. CDR3 nucleotides: TGTGCCGTGAGGGTAACGAACACCGGGGAGCTGTTTTTT. Amino acids: CAVRVTNTGELFF.

This clone came up once. This chain connects TRBV7-8 to TRBJ1-2; the D gene is possibly TRBD1 (5 bases). Germline assignment: CDR1 SGHVS and CDR2 FQNEAQ. Trimming pared 5 bases from V and 2 bases from J, leaving 12 bases between. This CDR3 is built from 14 residues. For the CDR3, the DNA is TGTGCCAGCAGCGGCACAGGAGCCAACTATGGCTACACCTTC. It specifies CASSGTGANYGYTF.

This clone showed up just once. This sequence joins TRBV7-8 and TRBJ1-5; 11 positions agree with TRBD1. This CDR3 has 14 residues. Trimming cost V 6 bases and J 9 bases; bases outside gene matches: 7. The germline V gene encodes CDR1 SGHVS and CDR2 FQNEAQ. The CDR3: CASSPDRGQGPQHF. The CDR3 DNA sequence: TGTGCCAGCAGTCCGGACAGGGGGCAAGGGCCCCAGCATTTT. Drawing the rest from reference TRBV7-8 and TRBJ1-5, the complete variable domain is GAGVSQSPRYKVAKRGQDVALRCDPISGHVSLFWYQQALGQGPEFLTYFQNEAQLDKSGLPSDRFFAERPEGSVSTLKIQRTQQEDSAVYLCASSPDRGQGPQHFGDGTRLSIL.

The genes are TRBV5-1 and TRBJ2-3; the D gene is possibly TRBD2 (6 bases). The V end lost 4 bases, the J end lost 3 bases, and 12 bases lay between the germline ends. Germline-derived CDR1 and CDR2 are SGHRS and YFSETQ. The CDR3 consists of 14 residues. CDR3 DNA: TGCGCCAGCAGCGAAACGCGGGGAACAGATACGCAGTATTTT. This gives the protein CASSETRGTDTQYF.